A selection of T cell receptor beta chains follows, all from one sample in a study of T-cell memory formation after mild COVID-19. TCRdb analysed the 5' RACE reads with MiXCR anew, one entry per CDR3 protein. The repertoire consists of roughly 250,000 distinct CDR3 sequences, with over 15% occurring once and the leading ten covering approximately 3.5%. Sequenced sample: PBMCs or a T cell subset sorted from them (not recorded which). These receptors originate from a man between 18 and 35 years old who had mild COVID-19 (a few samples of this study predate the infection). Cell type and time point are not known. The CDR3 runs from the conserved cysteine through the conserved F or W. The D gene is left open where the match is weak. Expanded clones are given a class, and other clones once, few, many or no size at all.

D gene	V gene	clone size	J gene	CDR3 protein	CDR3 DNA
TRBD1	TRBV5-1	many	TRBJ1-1	CASSLVGTGVRKGNTEAFF	TGCGCCAGCAGCTTGGTAGGGACAGGGGTGCGAAAGGGGAACACTGAAGCTTTCTTT
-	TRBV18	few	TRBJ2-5	CASSPPASYETQYF	TGTGCCAGCTCACCACCGGCTAGCTATGAGACCCAGTACTTC
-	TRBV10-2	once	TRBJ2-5	CASSEDVRGETQYF	TGCGCCAGCAGTGAGGATGTGAGAGGGGAGACCCAGTACTTC
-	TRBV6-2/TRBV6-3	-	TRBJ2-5	CASRKSTTQETQYF	TGTGCCAGCAGAAAGTCGACTACCCAAGAGACCCAGTACTTC
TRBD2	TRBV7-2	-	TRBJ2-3	CASTPLLAGTSTDTQYF	TGTGCCAGCACCCCTTTGCTAGCGGGGACTAGCACAGATACGCAGTATTTT
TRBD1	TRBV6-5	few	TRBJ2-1	CASSLERGQGIRLFF	TGTGCCAGCAGTTTAGAAAGGGGACAGGGAATTAGGCTGTTCTTC
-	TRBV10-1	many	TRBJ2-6	CASSGRAGEQALTF	TGCGCCAGCAGCGGTAGGGCAGGGGAACAGGCCCTGACTTTC
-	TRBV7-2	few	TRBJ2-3	CASSLEGVLLSTDTQYF	TGTGCCAGCAGCCTAGAGGGGGTCCTACTTAGCACAGATACGCAGTATTTT
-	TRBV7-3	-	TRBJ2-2	CASSLMGNTGELFF	TGTGCCAGCAGCTTAATGGGGAACACCGGGGAGCTGTTTTTT
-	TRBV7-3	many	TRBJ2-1	CASSLSEQFF	TGTGCCAGCAGCTTAAGTGAGCAGTTCTTC
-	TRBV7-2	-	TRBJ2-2	CASSQQGRTGELFF	TGTGCCAGCAGCCAACAGGGTAGAACCGGGGAGCTGTTTTTT
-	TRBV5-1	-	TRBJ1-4	CASSLVGNEKLFF	TGCGCCAGCAGCTTGGTTGGTAATGAAAAACTGTTTTTT
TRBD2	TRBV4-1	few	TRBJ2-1	CASSQTSGGAVLINEQFF	TGCGCCAGCAGCCAGACTAGCGGGGGGGCCGTCCTCATCAATGAGCAGTTCTTC
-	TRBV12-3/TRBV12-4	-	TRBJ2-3	CASKQDQADTQYF	TGTGCCAGCAAACAGGACCAGGCAGATACGCAGTATTTT
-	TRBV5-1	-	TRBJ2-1	CASRTGLGEQFF	TGCGCCAGCAGGACTGGGCTTGGAGAGCAGTTCTTC
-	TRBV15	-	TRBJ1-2	CATSRDLGDYGYTF	TGTGCCACCAGCAGAGATTTAGGGGACTATGGCTACACCTTC
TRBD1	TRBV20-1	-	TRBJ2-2	CSAGGQGAQTGELFF	TGCAGTGCTGGGGGACAGGGGGCACAAACCGGGGAGCTGTTTTTT
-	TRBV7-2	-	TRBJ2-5	CASSFNTGPQETQYF	TGTGCCAGCAGCTTCAACACGGGGCCCCAAGAGACCCAGTACTTC
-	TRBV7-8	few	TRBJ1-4	CASSHRVDEKLFF	TGTGCCAGCAGCCACAGGGTTGATGAAAAACTGTTTTTT
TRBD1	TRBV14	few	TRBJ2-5	CASSGDRGRRETQYF	TGTGCCAGCAGTGGGGACAGGGGGCGCCGAGAGACCCAGTACTTC
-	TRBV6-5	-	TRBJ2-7	CASSLDSRSYEQYF	TGTGCCAGCAGCCTGGACAGTAGATCCTACGAGCAGTACTTC
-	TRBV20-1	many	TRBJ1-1	CSARPIPGHPMNTEAFF	TGCAGTGCTAGGCCGATACCGGGACACCCCATGAACACTGAAGCTTTCTTT
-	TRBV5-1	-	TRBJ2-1	CASSLAPISYNEQFF	TGCGCCAGCAGCTTGGCGCCGATCTCCTACAATGAGCAGTTCTTC
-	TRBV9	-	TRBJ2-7	CASSVADPYEQYF	TGTGCCAGCAGCGTGGCGGATCCCTACGAGCAGTACTTC
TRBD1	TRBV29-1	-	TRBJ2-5	CSVDRGRETQYF	TGCAGCGTGGACAGGGGGCGGGAGACCCAGTACTTC
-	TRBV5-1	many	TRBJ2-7	CASSLVSEQYF	TGCGCCAGCAGCTTGGTTAGCGAGCAGTACTTC
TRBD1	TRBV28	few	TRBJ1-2	CASSSRGRSGAYGYTF	TGTGCCAGCAGTTCCAGGGGGCGGTCCGGGGCCTATGGCTACACCTTC
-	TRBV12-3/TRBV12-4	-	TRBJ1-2	CASSFRGISGYTF	TGTGCCAGCAGTTTTAGGGGGATTTCTGGCTACACCTTC
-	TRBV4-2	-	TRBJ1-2	CASSQEGFAGVGYTF	TGTGCCAGCAGCCAAGAGGGCTTCGCGGGGGTTGGCTACACCTTC
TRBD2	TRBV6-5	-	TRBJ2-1	CASSTPGTSGVEQFF	TGTGCCAGCAGCACCCCCGGGACTAGCGGAGTTGAGCAGTTCTTC
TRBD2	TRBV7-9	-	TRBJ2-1	CASSSLAGAKYNEQFF	TGTGCCAGCAGCTCCCTAGCGGGGGCCAAATACAATGAGCAGTTCTTC
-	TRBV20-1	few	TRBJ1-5	CSVPGRGNSNQPQHF	TGCAGTGTCCCCGGTCGAGGAAATAGCAATCAGCCCCAGCATTTT
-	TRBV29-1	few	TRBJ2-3	CSVVGRADTQYF	TGCAGCGTTGTGGGTAGAGCAGATACGCAGTATTTT
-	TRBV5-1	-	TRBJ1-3	CASSLRGSGDTIYF	TGCGCCAGCAGCTTGCGGGGGTCTGGGGACACCATATATTTT
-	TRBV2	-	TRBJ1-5	CASSEENNQPQHF	TGTGCCAGCAGCGAGGAAAACAATCAGCCCCAGCATTTT
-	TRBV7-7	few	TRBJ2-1	CASSPGQNNEQFF	TGTGCTAGCAGCCCCGGTCAGAACAATGAGCAGTTCTTC
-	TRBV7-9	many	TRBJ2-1	CANSLGGDNEQFF	TGTGCCAACAGCTTAGGGGGAGACAATGAGCAGTTCTTC
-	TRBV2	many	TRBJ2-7	CASRGSGYEQYF	TGTGCCAGCAGGGGGAGCGGCTACGAGCAGTACTTC
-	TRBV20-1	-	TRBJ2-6	CSAPDPSSGANVLTF	TGCAGTGCCCCGGACCCGAGCTCTGGGGCCAACGTCCTGACTTTC
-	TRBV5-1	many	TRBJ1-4	CASSLAGESWEKLFF	TGCGCCAGCAGCTTGGCTGGGGAATCTTGGGAAAAACTGTTTTTT
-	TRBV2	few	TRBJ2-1	CASSDQGMEQFF	TGTGCCAGCAGCGATCAGGGGATGGAGCAGTTCTTC
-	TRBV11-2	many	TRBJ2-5	CASSPGVTQYF	TGTGCCAGCAGCCCTGGAGTAACCCAGTACTTC
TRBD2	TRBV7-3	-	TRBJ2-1	CASSLGTSGASSYNEQFF	TGTGCCAGCAGCTTGGGGACTAGCGGGGCTAGCTCCTACAATGAGCAGTTCTTC
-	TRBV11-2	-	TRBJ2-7	CASSLGEGYEQYF	TGTGCCAGCAGCTTAGGAGAGGGCTACGAGCAGTACTTC
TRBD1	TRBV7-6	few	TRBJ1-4	CASSLGQDSEKLFF	TGTGCCAGCAGCTTGGGACAGGATTCAGAAAAACTGTTTTTT
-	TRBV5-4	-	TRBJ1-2	CASSADDIGYTF	TGTGCCAGCAGCGCGGACGATATTGGCTACACCTTC
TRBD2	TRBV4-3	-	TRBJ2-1	CASSRSGGQDNEQFF	TGCGCCAGCAGCCGGAGCGGGGGGCAAGACAATGAGCAGTTCTTC
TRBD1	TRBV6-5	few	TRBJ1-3	CASRRQGTGNTIYF	TGTGCCAGCAGACGACAGGGGACTGGAAACACCATATATTTT
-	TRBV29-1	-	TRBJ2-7	CSVQAGTANADEQYF	TGCAGCGTGCAGGCCGGGACCGCAAACGCGGACGAGCAGTACTTC
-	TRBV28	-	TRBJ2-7	CASSVEYEQYF	TGTGCCAGCAGTGTTGAGTACGAGCAGTACTTC